This is a list of T cell receptor beta chains from one sample in a study of blood T cell repertoires in COVID-19. Using immunoSEQ multiplex PCR, the repertoire was profiled, and TCRdb retains in-frame clones only, with some absent. This sample yields about 39,000 clones, of which roughly 80% are seen a single time; 13% to 15% belongs to the top ten. Sequenced material: peripheral blood. The receptors here all came from a man aged 50-59 years with active or convalescent COVID-19. The CDR3 runs from the conserved cysteine through the conserved F or W. D genes are given only for firm matches. The listing skips clone size in some rows; elsewhere it reads once, few, many or a size class.

CASSERQGRQPQHF	TGTGCCAGCAGTGAAAGACAGGGGAGGCAGCCCCAGCATTTT	TRBD1	.	TRBV25-1	TRBJ1-5
CASSPRLAAQETQYF	TGTGCCAGCAGTCCCCGACTAGCGGCCCAAGAGACCCAGTACTTC	TRBD2	.	TRBV14	TRBJ2-5
CASSQAWEGDEAFF	TGTGCCAGCAGCCAGGCCTGGGAGGGGGATGAAGCTTTCTTT	.	.	TRBV4-2	TRBJ1-1
CATRAGGVFNEQFF	TGTGCGACTAGGGCGGGGGGGGTATTCAATGAGCAGTTCTTC	TRBD2	.	TRBV19	TRBJ2-1
CASSTRQKRDTEAFF	TGTGCCAGCAGCACCCGACAGAAAAGGGACACTGAAGCTTTCTTT	.	.	TRBV5-4	TRBJ1-1
CASRGASSYNSPLHF	TGTGCCAGCAGAGGGGCGAGCTCCTATAATTCACCCCTCCACTTT	.	few	TRBV2	TRBJ1-6
CSGRGYNEQFF	TGCAGCGGCCGGGGTTACAATGAGCAGTTCTTC	.	.	TRBV29-1	TRBJ2-1
CASRPPGLRTDTQYF	TGTGCCAGTAGGCCGCCGGGACTAAGGACAGATACGCAGTATTTT	TRBD2	.	TRBV19	TRBJ2-3
CAISETDRGQIEKLFF	TGTGCCATCAGTGAGACGGACAGGGGGCAAATTGAAAAACTGTTTTTT	TRBD1	.	TRBV10-3	TRBJ1-4
CASSLRGMESYTF	TGTGCCAGCAGCCTTCGAGGGATGGAGAGCTACACCTTC	.	.	TRBV3-1/TRBV3-2	TRBJ1-2
CASSGRDRSSSGNTIYF	TGTGCCAGCAGCGGGCGGGACAGATCTAGCTCTGGAAACACCATATATTTT	TRBD1	few	TRBV7-9	TRBJ1-3
CASSDPRTGKGEKLFF	TGTGCCAGCAGTGACCCCCGGACAGGGAAAGGTGAAAAACTGTTTTTT	TRBD1	.	TRBV2	TRBJ1-4
CASSRVRNRADYGYTF	TGTGCCAGCAGCAGAGTACGGAACAGGGCGGACTATGGCTACACCTTC	.	.	TRBV7-2	TRBJ1-2
CATNEGGSALHF	TGTGCCACCAATGAGGGGGGTTCAGCCCTCCACTTT	.	.	TRBV2	TRBJ1-6
CASSLAQLTGAEAFF	TGTGCCAGCAGCTTGGCCCAGTTGACAGGGGCCGAAGCTTTCTTT	TRBD1	.	TRBV5-5	TRBJ1-1
CASSLMRQGAWGYTF	TGTGCCAGCAGCTTAATGCGACAGGGGGCGTGGGGCTACACCTTC	TRBD1	.	TRBV11-2	TRBJ1-2
CASSDPGQSYGYTF	TGCGCCAGCAGCGATCCGGGACAAAGCTATGGCTACACCTTC	.	.	TRBV5-1	TRBJ1-2
CASSLVGRFGSPSYEQYF	TGTGCCAGCAGCTTGGTGGGTAGATTCGGGTCCCCCTCCTACGAGCAGTACTTC	.	.	TRBV5-6	TRBJ2-7
CASSLSQYEQYF	TGTGCCAGCAGTTTATCCCAATACGAGCAGTACTTC	.	.	TRBV12-3/TRBV12-4	TRBJ2-7
CASSQRRADSYNEQFF	TGTGCCAGCAGCCAACGCCGAGCGGACTCCTACAATGAGCAGTTCTTC	.	.	TRBV4-2	TRBJ2-1